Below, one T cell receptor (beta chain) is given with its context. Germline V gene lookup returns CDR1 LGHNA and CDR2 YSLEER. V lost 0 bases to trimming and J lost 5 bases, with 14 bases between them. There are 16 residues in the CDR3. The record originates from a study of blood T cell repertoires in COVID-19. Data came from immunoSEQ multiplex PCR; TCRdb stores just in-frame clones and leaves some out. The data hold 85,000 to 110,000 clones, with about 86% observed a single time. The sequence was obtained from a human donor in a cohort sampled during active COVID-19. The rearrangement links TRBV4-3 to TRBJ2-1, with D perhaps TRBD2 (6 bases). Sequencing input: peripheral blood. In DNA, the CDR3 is TGCGCCAGCAGCCAAGATGGCGGAGGGAAGCACAATGAGCAGTTCTTC. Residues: CASSQDGGGKHNEQFF.